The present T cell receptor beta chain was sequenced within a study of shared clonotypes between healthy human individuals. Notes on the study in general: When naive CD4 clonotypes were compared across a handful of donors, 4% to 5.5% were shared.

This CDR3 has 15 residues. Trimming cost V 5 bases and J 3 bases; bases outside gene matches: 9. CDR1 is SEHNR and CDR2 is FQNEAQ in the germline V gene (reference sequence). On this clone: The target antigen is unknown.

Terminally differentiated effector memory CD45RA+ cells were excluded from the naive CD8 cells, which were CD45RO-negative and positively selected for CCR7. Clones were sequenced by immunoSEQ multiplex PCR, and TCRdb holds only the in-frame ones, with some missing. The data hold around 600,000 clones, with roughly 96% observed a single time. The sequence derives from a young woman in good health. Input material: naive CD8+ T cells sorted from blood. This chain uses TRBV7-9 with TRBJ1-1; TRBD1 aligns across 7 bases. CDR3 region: CASSGDRVDDTEAFF. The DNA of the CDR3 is TGTGCCAGCAGCGGTGACAGGGTGGACGACACTGAAGCTTTCTTT.